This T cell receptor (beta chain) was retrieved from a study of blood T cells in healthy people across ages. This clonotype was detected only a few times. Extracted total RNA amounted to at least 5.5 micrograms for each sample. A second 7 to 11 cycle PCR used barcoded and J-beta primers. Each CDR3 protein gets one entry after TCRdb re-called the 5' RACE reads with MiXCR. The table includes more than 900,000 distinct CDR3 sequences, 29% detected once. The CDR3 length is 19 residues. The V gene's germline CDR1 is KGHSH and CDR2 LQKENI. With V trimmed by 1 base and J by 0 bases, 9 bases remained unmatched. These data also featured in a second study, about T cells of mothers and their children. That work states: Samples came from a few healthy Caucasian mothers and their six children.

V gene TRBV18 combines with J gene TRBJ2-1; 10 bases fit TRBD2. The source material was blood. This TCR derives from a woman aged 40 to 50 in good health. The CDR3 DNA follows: TGTGCCAGCTCACCACGTATTAGCGGGGGGTTGAGCTCCTACAATGAGCAGTTCTTC. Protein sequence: CASSPRISGGLSSYNEQFF.